The T cell receptor (beta chain) under discussion was sequenced for a study of blood T cell repertoires in COVID-19. About the study: The samples span acute and convalescent COVID-19 from the United States, Italy and Spain. PBMCs, B-cell-depleted T cells, or T cells provided the cDNA or gDNA that made up the material.

Germline V lookup: CDR1 WSHSY, CDR2 SAAADI. This CDR3 has 14 amino acids. J gave up 3 bases and V 3 bases, and 4 bases lay outside the gene matches. Under the authors' procedure: Reference gene primer amplification gave estimated nucleated cell counts. Profiled with immunoSEQ multiplex PCR; TCRdb holds only in-frame clones, not every one. V and J calls and clone size are copied from that table; D and trimming were computed from the DNA. The sample includes approximately 120,000 clones, around three quarters seen only once; the top ten take 10% to 13%. The specimen was peripheral blood. The receptor's source is a human donor in a cohort sampled during active COVID-19. V usage is TRBV10-2 and J usage is TRBJ2-7, with 8 positions matching TRBD2. The CDR3 DNA follows: TGCGCCAGCAGTGACGGCGGGGGGAACTACGAGCAGTACTTC. It codes for CASSDGGGNYEQYF.